This TCR beta chain is drawn from a study of Graves' ophthalmopathy and Graves' hyperthyroidism. Study background: The blood sample was drawn at first diagnosis and before any treatment.

The CDR3 is 15 residues long. CDR1 SGHRS and CDR2 YFSETQ come from the germline V gene. Amplification from RNA transcripts yielded the TCR beta CDR3 regions. HTBI primers served in a first-round RT-PCR, which a second-round multiplex PCR followed. Each CDR3 protein gets one entry after TCRdb re-called the multiplex PCR reads with MiXCR. The sample holds about 400,000 distinct CDR3 sequences, under 25% seen once. Many counts were recorded for this clonotype. An end of the junction does not agree with germline; a read error may underlie this. Sequences were obtained from peripheral blood. The rearrangement uses TRBV5-1 and TRBJ2-2, with 7 positions matching TRBD1. The TCR comes from a woman aged 18 to 35 with stable Graves' hyperthyroidism. This CDR3 is CASSRDRMNPGELFF. CDR3 DNA: TGCGCCAGCAGCCGGGACAGAATGAACCCCGGGGAGCTGTTTTTT. The full variable domain, rest sourced from reference TRBV5-1 and TRBJ2-2, is KAGVTQTPRYLIKTRGQQVTLSCSPISGHRSVSWYQQTPGQGLQFLFEYFSETQRNKGNFPGRFSGRQFSNSRSEMNVSTLELGDSALYLCASSRDRMNPGELFFGEGSRLTVL.